This T cell receptor (beta chain) derives from a study of T-cell memory formation after mild COVID-19 (dated by TCRdb to the early 2020s). Turning to the overall study: TCR sequence clusters from the two donors were largely donor specific. Two young, previously healthy adult volunteers made up the cohort, one male and one female. Longitudinal TCRalpha and TCRbeta repertoire sequencing tracked T-cell clones expanding and contracting after mild COVID-19 in two donors.

Instrument used: Illumina NovaSeq 6000. cDNA libraries for TCRalpha and TCRbeta were prepared by 5'RACE using constant-segment primers, with sample barcodes and unique molecular identifiers added. RNA was extracted from every sample with Trizol reagent. Library amplification was performed in two PCR steps, and a second sample barcode and Illumina TruSeq adapters were introduced in the second step. Libraries were sequenced on an Illumina NovaSeq with 2 x 150 bp paired-end reads. The source study handled its data this way. Demultiplexing of reads and collapsing into UMI-guided consensus sequences were performed with migec v1.2.7. Using mixcr v2.1.11, UMI consensuses were aligned to TRA and TRB V and J templates and then assembled into clonotypes. A clonotype was counted as expanded or contracted only if both edgeR and NoisET called the change significant, with noise models trained on biological replicates. For edgeR calls, a false discovery rate-adjusted p below 0.01 and a log2 fold-change threshold of 1 were applied. As an exploratory analysis of dynamics, max-normalized trajectories of the 1000 most abundant clonotypes were examined with PCA combined with hierarchical clustering. The CD4 or CD8 phenotype of responding clones was assigned using the separately sequenced CD4+ and CD8+ repertoires. The public reads were run again by TCRdb, first through fastp at Q25 and then through MiXCR, and only productive beta chains were kept. Rows matching on CDR3 protein sequence are summarized as one entry with the most common DNA and genes. The V and J calls, along with clone size, are taken from TCRdb and not from the paper's own processing. The sample table holds about 16,000 distinct CDR3 sequences, of which around 20% were seen once. The ten most abundant clones make up 45% to 65% of the sample.

Germline trimming amounts to 5 bases on V and 2 bases on J, with 24 as the count of junction bases outside the gene matches. The CDR3 goes from the cysteine to the phenylalanine over 20 residues. Only the CDR3 DNA is retained, 60 bases long and in frame from the first base. CDR1 is given as SEHNR and CDR2 as FQNEAQ, both from the germline V gene (reference sequence). PBMCs were isolated by Ficoll-Paque density gradient centrifugation. This clonotype occurred many times. Its antigen is not yet known. No much larger clone is present one base from it, and per-base qualities are unavailable. Overall study results and their limits: Only two mild cases were covered by the study, and larger cohorts that include severe cases with pre-infection samples were considered necessary. Clones contracting from day 15 to 85 had balanced CD4/CD8 phenotypes, while a second wave expanding from day 15 to 37 was biased towards CD4+. SARS-CoV-2 specificity was not confirmed for the second-wave clones peaking on day 37. Contracting CD4+ clones turned up mainly in the CM and EM memory subsets, whereas EMRA was where CD8+ clones were enriched. The detection of some responding clones in pre-infection memory suggests that pre-existing cross-reactive memory T cells joined the SARS-CoV-2 response.

The sequenced sample was PBMCs or a T cell subset sorted from them (not recorded which). The clonotype was recovered from a man aged 18 to 29 who had mild COVID-19 (a few samples of this study predate the infection). The sample titles of this study are shuffled in the database, so cell type and time point are left out; the donor was told from shared clones. The chain employs TRBV7-9 and TRBJ2-7, and TRBD1 matches 7 of the central bases. The nucleotides are TGTGCCAGCAGCCACCCCCTCCGACCCCCCGACAGGGAGAACCCCTACGAGCAGTACTTC. This yields the protein CASSHPLRPPDRENPYEQYF.